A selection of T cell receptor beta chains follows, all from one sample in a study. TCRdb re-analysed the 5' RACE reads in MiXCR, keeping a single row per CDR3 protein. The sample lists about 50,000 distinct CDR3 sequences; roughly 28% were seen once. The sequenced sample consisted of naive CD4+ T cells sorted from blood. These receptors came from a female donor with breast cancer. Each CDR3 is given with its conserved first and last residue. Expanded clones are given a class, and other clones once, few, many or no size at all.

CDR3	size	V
CASSLDRVGYNEQFF	-	TRBV5-1
CASYGSLGASGRSSYNEQFF	once	TRBV27
CASSVRTEAFF	-	TRBV6-1
CASSEAHGGYGYTF	few	TRBV6-1
CASSAQETQYF	many	TRBV6-1
CASSLLDARGNTIYF	few	TRBV7-2
CATSRDGQGFYNEQFF	few	TRBV15
CASSVAGTSGTYEQYF	-	TRBV9
CASRTRTVNSGANVLTF	-	TRBV6-5
CASSYSVNWAGEAFF	few	TRBV6-5
CASSQGWGGIQETQYF	-	TRBV4-3
CGARGRNSNQPQHF	-	TRBV20-1
CSAYLGQGRYGYTF	-	TRBV20-1
CASSQEWGETQYF	-	TRBV4-2
CAWRGPGGTEAFF	-	TRBV30
CASSQGLAGANRNEQFF	many	TRBV6-5
CASSLGLAGGRNQETQYF	few	TRBV7-2
CASSLGDYSREQYF	-	TRBV7-9
CASSSGREGYGYTF	-	TRBV12-3/TRBV12-4
CATSGWGADLNTEAFF	-	TRBV24-1
CASSLEQGQSPLHF	once	TRBV5-1
CASSQANRLLYEQYF	-	TRBV3-1
CASSQETSGRGDTQYF	many	TRBV4-3
CASRLAGEETQYF	few	TRBV6-6
CASSPPKQYF	-	TRBV21-1
CASSYRDEQFF	-	TRBV6-5
CSATDRATDTQYF	-	TRBV20-1
CASRTSSGANVLTF	-	TRBV7-2
CASSPGTGGGFPDTQYF	-	TRBV27
CSARDPGQKNTEAFF	few	TRBV20-1
CASSEVYSYNSPLHF	-	TRBV6-1
CASRRDRQETQYF	-	TRBV5-1
CATRDLGVHSNQPQHF	few	TRBV15
CATSDHRVSNQPRHF	-	TRBV24-1
CASSLDLGGTGELFF	few	TRBV7-7
CASSPAGVSYEQYF	few	TRBV4-3
CASAPIEPNTGELFF	-	TRBV5-1